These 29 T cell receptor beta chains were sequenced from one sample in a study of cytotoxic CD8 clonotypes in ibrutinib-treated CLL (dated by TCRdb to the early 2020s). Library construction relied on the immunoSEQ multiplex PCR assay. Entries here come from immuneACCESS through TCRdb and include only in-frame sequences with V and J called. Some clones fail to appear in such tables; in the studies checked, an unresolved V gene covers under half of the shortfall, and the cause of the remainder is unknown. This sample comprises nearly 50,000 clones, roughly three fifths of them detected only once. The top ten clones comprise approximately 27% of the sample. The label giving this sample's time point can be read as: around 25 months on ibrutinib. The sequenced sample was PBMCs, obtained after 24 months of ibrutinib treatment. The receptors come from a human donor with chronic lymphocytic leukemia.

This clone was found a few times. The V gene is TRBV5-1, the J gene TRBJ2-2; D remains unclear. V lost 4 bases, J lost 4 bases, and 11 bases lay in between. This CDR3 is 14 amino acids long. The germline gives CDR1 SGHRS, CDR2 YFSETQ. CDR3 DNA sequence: TGCGCCAGCAGCCCGCTTGCCGGCACCGGGGAGCTGTTTTTT. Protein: CASSPLAGTGELFF.

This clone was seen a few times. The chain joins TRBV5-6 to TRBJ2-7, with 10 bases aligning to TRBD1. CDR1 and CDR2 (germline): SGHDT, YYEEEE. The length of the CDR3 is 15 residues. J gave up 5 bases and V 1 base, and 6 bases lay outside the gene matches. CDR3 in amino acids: CASSLPGQGSHEQYF. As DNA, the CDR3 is TGTGCCAGCAGCTTGCCGGGACAGGGGTCCCACGAGCAGTACTTC. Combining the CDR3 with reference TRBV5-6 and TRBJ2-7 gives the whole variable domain DAGVTQSPTHLIKTRGQQVTLRCSPKSGHDTVSWYQQALGQGPQFIFQYYEEEERQRGNFPDRFSGHQFPNYSSELNVNALLLGDSALYLCASSLPGQGSHEQYFGPGTRLTVT.

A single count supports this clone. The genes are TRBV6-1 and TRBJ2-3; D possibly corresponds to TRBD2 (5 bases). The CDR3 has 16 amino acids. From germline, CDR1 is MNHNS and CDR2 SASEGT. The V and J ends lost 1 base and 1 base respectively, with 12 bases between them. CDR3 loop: CASSEGVLARTDTQYF. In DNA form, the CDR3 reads TGTGCCAGCAGTGAAGGTGTGCTAGCCCGCACAGATACGCAGTATTTT.

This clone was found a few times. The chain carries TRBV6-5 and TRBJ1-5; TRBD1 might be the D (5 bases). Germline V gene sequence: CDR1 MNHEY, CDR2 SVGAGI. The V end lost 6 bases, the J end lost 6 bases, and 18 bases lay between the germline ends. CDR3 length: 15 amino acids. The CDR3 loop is CASSPTQGIGQPQHF. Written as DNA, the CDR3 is TGTGCCAGCAGCCCCACCCAGGGAATAGGTCAGCCCCAGCATTTT.

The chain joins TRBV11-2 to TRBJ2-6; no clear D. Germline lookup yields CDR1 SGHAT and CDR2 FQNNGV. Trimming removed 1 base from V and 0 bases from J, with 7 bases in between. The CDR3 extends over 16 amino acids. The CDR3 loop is CASSLGRNSGANVLTF. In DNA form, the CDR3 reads TGTGCCAGCAGCTTAGGCCGGAACTCTGGGGCCAACGTCCTGACTTTC.

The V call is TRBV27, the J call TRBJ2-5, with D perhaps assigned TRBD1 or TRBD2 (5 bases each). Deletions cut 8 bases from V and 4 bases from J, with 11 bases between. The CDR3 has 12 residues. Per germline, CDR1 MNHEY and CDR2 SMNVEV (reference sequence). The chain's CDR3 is CASGGQGETQYF. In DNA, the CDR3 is TGTGCCAGCGGGGGTCAGGGAGAGACCCAGTACTTC.

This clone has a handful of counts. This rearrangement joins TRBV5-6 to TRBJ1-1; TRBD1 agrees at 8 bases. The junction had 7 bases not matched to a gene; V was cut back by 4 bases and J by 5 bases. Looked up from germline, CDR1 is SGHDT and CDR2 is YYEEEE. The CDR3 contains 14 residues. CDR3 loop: CASSIYRGGTEAFF. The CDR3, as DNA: TGTGCCAGCAGCATCTACAGGGGGGGAACTGAAGCTTTCTTT.

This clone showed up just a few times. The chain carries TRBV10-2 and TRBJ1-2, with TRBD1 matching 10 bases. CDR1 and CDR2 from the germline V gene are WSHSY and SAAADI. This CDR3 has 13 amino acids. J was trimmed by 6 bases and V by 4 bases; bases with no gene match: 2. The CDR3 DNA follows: TGCGCCAGCAGTGCGACAGGGGGCGATGGCTACACCTTC. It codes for CASSATGGDGYTF.

This chain's CDR3 is CASSQDSQGIGEQFF. CDR3 nucleotide sequence: TGTGCCAGCAGCCAAGATTCGCAGGGGATTGGGGAGCAGTTCTTC. This chain connects TRBV4-2 to TRBJ2-1; D is possibly TRBD1 (6 bases). Germline V gene data show CDR1 as LGHNA and CDR2 as YNFKEQ. The CDR3 consists of 15 residues. Between the trimmed V and J ends, which lost 0 bases and 10 bases, there was a span of 16 bases.

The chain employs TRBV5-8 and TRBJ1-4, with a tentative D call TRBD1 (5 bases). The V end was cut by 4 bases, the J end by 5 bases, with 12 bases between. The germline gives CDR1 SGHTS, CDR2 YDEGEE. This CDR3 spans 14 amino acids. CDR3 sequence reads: CASSPGPRNEKLFF. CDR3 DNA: TGTGCCAGCAGCCCGGGACCAAGGAATGAAAAACTGTTTTTT.

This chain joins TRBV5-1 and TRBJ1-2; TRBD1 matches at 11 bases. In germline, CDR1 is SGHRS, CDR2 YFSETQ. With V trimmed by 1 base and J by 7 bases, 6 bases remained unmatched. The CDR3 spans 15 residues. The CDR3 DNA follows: TGCGCCAGCAGCTTGTCCGGACAGGGGGCTAGTGGCTACACCTTC. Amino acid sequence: CASSLSGQGASGYTF.

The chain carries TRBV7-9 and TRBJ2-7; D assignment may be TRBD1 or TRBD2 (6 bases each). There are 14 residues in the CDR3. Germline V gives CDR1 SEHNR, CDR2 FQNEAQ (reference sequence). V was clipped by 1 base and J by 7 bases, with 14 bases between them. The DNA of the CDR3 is TGTGCCAGCAGCTTAGGGTACAGGGACTGGGAGCAGTACTTC. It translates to CASSLGYRDWEQYF.

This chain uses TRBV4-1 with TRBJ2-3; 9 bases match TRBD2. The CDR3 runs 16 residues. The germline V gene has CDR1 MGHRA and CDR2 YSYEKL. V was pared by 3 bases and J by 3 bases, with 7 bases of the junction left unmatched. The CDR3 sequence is CASSQQAGGHTDTQYF. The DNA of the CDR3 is TGCGCCAGCAGCCAGCAAGCGGGGGGCCATACAGATACGCAGTATTTT.

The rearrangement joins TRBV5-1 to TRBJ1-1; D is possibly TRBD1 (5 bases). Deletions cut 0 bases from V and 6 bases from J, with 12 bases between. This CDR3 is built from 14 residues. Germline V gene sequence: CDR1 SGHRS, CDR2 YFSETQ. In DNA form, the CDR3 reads TGCGCCAGCAGCTTGGGGCGAGGGGTTCCTGAAGCTTTCTTT. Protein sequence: CASSLGRGVPEAFF.

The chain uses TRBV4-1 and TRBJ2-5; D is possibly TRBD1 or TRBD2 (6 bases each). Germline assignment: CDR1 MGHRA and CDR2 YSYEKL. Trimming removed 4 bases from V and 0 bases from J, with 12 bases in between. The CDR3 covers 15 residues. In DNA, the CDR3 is TGCGCCAGCAGCCCCGCCGGGGGCCACCAAGAGACCCAGTACTTC. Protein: CASSPAGGHQETQYF.

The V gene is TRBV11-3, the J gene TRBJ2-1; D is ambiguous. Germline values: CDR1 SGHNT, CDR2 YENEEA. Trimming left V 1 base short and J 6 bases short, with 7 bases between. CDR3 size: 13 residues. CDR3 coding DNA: TGTGCCAGCAGCTTAGGTATCCGCAATGAGCAGTTCTTC. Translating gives CASSLGIRNEQFF.

The CDR3 spells CASSLAIGRTLSGANVLTF. The DNA for the CDR3 is TGCGCCAGCAGCTTGGCCATCGGCAGGACACTCTCTGGGGCCAACGTCCTGACTTTC. The chain uses TRBV5-1 and TRBJ2-6; TRBD1 is a possible D gene (5 bases). Germline V gives CDR1 SGHRS, CDR2 YFSETQ. The CDR3 extends over 19 amino acids. V lost 0 bases, J lost 0 bases, and 16 bases lay in between.

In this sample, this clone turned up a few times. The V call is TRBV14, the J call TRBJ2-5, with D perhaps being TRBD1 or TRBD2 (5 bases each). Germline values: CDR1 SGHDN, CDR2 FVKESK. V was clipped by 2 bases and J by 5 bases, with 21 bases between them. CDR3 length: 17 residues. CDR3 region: CASSQLRGVSERETQYF. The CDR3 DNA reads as TGTGCCAGCAGCCAACTCCGAGGGGTGTCGGAACGGGAGACCCAGTACTTC.

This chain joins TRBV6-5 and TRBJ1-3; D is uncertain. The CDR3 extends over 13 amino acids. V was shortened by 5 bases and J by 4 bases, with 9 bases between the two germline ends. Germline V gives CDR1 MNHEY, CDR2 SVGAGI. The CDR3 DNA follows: TGTGCCAGCAGTCCTATAGCCGGAAACACCATATATTTT. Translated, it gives CASSPIAGNTIYF.

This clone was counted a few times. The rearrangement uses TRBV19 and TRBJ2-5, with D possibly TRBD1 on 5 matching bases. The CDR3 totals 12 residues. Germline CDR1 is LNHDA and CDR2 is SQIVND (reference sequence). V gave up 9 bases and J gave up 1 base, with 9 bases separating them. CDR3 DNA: TGTGCCAGCACTGACAGCCAAGAGACCCAGTACTTC. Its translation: CASTDSQETQYF.

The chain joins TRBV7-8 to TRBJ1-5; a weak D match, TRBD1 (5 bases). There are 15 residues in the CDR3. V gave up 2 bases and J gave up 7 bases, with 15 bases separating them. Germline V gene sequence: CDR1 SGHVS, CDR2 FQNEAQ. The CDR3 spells CASSLRRQGGQPQHF. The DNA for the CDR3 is TGTGCCAGCAGCTTACGGCGCCAGGGAGGCCAGCCCCAGCATTTT.

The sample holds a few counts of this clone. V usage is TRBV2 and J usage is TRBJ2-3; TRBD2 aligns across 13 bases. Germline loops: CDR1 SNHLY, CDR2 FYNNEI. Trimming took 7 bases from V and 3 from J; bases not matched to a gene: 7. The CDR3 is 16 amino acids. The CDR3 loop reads CASTEGLAGLTDTQYF. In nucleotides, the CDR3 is TGTGCCAGCACCGAGGGACTAGCGGGGTTAACAGATACGCAGTATTTT.

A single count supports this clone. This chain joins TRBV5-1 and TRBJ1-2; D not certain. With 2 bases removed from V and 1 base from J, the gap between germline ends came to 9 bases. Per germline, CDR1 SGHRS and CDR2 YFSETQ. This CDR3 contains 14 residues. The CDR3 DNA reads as TGCGCCAGCAGCTTACTCACAGATAACTATGGCTACACCTTC. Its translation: CASSLLTDNYGYTF.

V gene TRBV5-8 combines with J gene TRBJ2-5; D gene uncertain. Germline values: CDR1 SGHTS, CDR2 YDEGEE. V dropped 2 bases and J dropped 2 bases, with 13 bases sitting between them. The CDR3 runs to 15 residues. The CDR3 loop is CASSFYRVQQETQYF. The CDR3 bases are TGTGCCAGCAGCTTTTATAGGGTACAACAAGAGACCCAGTACTTC.

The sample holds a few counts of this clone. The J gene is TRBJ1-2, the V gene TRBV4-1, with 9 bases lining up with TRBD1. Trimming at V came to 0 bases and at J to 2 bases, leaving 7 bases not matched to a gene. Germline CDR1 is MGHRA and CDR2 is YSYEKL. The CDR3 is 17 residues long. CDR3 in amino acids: CASSQELGTGLNYGYTF. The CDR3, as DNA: TGCGCCAGCAGCCAAGAACTTGGGACAGGGTTAAACTATGGCTACACCTTC.

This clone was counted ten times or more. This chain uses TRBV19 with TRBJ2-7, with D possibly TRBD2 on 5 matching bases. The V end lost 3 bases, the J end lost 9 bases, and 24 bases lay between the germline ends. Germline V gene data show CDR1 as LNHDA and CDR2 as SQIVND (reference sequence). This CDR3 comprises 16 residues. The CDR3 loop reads CASSISSPGNPNGQYF. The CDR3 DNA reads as TGTGCCAGTAGTATCAGTTCACCCGGGAACCCGAATGGGCAGTACTTC.

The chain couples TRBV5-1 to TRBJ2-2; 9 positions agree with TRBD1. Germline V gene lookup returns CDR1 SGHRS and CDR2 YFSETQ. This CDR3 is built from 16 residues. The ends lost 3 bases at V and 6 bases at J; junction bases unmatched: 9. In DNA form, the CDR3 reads TGCGCCAGCAGCTCCGGGACAGGGAAAGCAGCCGGGGAGCTGTTTTTT. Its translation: CASSSGTGKAAGELFF. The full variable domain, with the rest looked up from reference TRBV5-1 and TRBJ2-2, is KAGVTQTPRYLIKTRGQQVTLSCSPISGHRSVSWYQQTPGQGLQFLFEYFSETQRNKGNFPGRFSGRQFSNSRSEMNVSTLELGDSALYLCASSSGTGKAAGELFFGEGSRLTVL.

As DNA, the CDR3 is TGTGCCAGCAGCTACGACAGGGGGCGCACCGGGGAGCTGTTTTTT. This encodes CASSYDRGRTGELFF. V and J are TRBV11-2 and TRBJ2-2; TRBD1 agrees at 10 bases. The CDR3 consists of 15 residues. Germline-derived CDR1 and CDR2 are SGHAT and FQNNGV. The junction had 3 bases not matched to a gene; V was cut back by 4 bases and J by 4 bases.

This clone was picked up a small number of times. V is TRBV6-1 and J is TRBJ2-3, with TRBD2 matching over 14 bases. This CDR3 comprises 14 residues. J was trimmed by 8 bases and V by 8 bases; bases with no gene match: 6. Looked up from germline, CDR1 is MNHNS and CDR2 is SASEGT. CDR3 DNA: TGTGCCAGCTCCGGACTAGCGGGGGGAGGTACGCAGTATTTT. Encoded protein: CASSGLAGGGTQYF.